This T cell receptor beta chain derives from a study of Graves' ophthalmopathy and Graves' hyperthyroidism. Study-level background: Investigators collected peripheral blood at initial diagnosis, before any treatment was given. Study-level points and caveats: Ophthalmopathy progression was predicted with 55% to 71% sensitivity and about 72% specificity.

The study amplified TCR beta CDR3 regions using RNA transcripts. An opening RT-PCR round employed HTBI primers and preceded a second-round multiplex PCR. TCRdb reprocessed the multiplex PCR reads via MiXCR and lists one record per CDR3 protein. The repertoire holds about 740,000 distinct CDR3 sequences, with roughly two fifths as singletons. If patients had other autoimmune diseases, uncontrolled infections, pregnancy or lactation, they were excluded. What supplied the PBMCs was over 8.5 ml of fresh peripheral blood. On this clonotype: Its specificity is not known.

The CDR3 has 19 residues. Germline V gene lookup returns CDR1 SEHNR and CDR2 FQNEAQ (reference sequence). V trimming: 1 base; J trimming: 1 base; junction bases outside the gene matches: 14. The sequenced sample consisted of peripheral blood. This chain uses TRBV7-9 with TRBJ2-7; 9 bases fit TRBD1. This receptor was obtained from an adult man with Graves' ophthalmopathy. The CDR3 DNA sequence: TGTGCCAGCAGCTTAGTTGACAGGGGGAAAGGGTCTGGTTCCTACGAGCAGTACTTC. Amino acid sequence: CASSLVDRGKGSGSYEQYF.